The present TCR beta chain was sequenced within a study of shared clonotypes between healthy human individuals. Per germline, CDR1 LNHNV and CDR2 YYDKDF (reference sequence). Trimming removed 0 bases at V and 0 bases at J, with 9 bases between. The CDR3 is 15 residues long. All participating donors were Caucasian adults from Nashville, Tennessee. Here immunoSEQ multiplex PCR was the method, and the copy in TCRdb shows in-frame clones only, minus some. The table has around 1.5 million clones, approximately 98% seen once. J is TRBJ2-7 and V is TRBV15; D call uncertain. This receptor was taken from a man aged 25 to 40 in good health. The source material was naive CD4+ T cells sorted from blood. Subset meaning: CD45RA+ positively selected. The CDR3 DNA reads TGTGCCACCAGCAGAGATTGGCCTAGCTCCTACGAGCAGTACTTC. The encoded protein is CATSRDWPSSYEQYF.